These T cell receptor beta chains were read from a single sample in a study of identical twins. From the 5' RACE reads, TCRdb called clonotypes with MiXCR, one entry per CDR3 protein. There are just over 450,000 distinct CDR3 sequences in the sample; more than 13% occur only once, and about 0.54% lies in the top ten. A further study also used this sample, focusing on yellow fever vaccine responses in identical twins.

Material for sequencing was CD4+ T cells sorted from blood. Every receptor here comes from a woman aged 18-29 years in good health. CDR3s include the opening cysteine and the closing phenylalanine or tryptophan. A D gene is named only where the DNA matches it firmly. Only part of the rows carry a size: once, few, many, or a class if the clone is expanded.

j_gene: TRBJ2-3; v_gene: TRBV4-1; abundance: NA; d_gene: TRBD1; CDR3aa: CASSQEGTGASTDTQYF; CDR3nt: TGCGCCAGCAGCCAAGAGGGCACAGGGGCAAGCACAGATACGCAGTATTTT
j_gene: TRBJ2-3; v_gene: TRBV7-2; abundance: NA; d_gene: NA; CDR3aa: CASRNPGSWQYF; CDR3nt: TGTGCCAGCAGAAACCCCGGGAGTTGGCAGTATTTT
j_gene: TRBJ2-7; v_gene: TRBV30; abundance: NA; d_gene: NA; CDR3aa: CAWSRDEQYF; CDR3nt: TGTGCCTGGAGTCGGGACGAGCAGTACTTC
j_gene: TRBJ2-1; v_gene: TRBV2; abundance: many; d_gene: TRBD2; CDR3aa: CASRASGSYNEQFF; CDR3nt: TGTGCCAGCAGAGCTAGCGGCTCCTACAATGAGCAGTTCTTC
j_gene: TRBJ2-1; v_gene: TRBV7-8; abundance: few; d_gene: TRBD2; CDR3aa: CASSLAPGTSGTHYNEQFF; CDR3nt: TGTGCCAGCAGCTTAGCCCCCGGGACTAGCGGGACGCACTACAATGAGCAGTTCTTC
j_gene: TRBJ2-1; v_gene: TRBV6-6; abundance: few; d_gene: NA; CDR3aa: CASNPQVRDEQFF; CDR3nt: TGTGCCAGCAACCCCCAAGTTCGTGATGAGCAGTTCTTC
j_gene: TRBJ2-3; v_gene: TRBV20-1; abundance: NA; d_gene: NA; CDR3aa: CSARDSGRGTDTQYF; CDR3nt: TGCAGTGCTAGAGATTCTGGGCGCGGCACAGATACGCAGTATTTT
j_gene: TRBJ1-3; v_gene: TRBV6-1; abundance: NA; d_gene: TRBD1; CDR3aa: CASSPPWGTGTGNTIYF; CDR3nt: TGTGCCAGCAGTCCTCCCTGGGGGACAGGGACTGGAAACACCATATATTTT
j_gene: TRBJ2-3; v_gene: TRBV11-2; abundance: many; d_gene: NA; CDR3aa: CASSLRTGSPSTDTQYF; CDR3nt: TGTGCCAGCAGCCTCAGAACGGGTTCCCCTAGCACAGATACGCAGTATTTT
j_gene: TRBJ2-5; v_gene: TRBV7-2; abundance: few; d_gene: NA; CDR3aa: CASSLYGRGQETQYF; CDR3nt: TGTGCCAGCAGCTTATATGGCAGGGGCCAAGAGACCCAGTACTTC
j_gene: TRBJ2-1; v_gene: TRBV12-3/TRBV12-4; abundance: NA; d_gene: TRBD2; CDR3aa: CASSSETSRAGGVTEQFF; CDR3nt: TGTGCCAGCAGTTCCGAGACTAGTCGCGCGGGAGGTGTCACTGAGCAGTTCTTC
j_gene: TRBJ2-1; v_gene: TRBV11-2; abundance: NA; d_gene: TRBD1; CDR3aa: CASSSRQGYNEQFF; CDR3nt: TGTGCCAGCAGCTCAAGACAGGGATACAATGAGCAGTTCTTC
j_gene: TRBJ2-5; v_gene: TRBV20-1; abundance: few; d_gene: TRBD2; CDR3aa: CSAQGLAGRQETQYF; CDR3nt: TGCAGTGCTCAAGGACTAGCGGGACGCCAAGAGACCCAGTACTTC
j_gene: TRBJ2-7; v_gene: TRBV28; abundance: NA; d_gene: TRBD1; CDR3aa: CASSYAGTGFHEQYF; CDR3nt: TGTGCCAGCAGTTACGCCGGGACAGGGTTCCACGAGCAGTACTTC
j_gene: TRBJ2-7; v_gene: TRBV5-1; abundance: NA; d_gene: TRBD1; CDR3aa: CASSVGTGGNYEQYF; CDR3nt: TGCGCCAGCAGCGTAGGGACAGGGGGAAACTACGAGCAGTACTTC
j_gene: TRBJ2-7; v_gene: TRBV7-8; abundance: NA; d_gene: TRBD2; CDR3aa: CASSLGLAGGRDEQYF; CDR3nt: TGTGCCAGCAGCTTAGGTTTAGCGGGAGGTCGTGACGAGCAGTACTTC
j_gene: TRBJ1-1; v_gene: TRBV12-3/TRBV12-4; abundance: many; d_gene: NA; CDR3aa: CASSPLVGPAEAFF; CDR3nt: TGTGCCAGCAGCCCTCTTGTGGGTCCCGCTGAAGCTTTCTTT
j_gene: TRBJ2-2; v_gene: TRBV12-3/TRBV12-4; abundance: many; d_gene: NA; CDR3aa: CASSPGGPGELFF; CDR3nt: TGTGCCAGCAGTCCGGGGGGCCCCGGGGAGCTGTTTTTT
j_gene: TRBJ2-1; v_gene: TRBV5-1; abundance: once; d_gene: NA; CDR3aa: CASEPGVGNEQFF; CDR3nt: TGCGCCAGCGAGCCAGGGGTGGGGAATGAGCAGTTCTTC
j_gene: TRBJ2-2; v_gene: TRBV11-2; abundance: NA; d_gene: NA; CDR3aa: CASSLPPTGTGELFF; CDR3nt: TGTGCCAGCAGCCTACCCCCCACTGGGACCGGGGAGCTGTTTTTT
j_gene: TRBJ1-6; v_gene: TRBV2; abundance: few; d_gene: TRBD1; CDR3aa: CASAGTGASPLHF; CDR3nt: TGTGCCAGCGCCGGGACAGGGGCTTCACCCCTCCACTTT
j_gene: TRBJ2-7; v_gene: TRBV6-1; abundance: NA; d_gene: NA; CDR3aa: CASSRLNQGFSYEQYF; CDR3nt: TGTGCCAGCAGCCGACTCAACCAGGGCTTCTCCTACGAGCAGTACTTC
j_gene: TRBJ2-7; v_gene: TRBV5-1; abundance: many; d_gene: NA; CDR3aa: CASSLGASYEQYF; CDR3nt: TGCGCCAGCAGCTTAGGGGCCTCCTACGAGCAGTACTTC
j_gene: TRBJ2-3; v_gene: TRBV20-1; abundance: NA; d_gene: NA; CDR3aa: CSARHLGVLTDTQYF; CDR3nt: TGCAGTGCTAGGCATTTGGGGGTCCTCACAGATACGCAGTATTTT
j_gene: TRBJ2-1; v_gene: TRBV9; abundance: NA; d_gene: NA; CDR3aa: CASSSRPDTLVEQFF; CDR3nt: TGTGCCAGCAGCTCACGTCCGGACACGTTGGTTGAGCAGTTCTTC
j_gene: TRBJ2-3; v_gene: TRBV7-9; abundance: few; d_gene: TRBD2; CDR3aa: CASSLRGGPIVSDTQYF; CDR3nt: TGTGCCAGCAGCTTAAGGGGAGGGCCAATTGTATCAGATACGCAGTATTTT
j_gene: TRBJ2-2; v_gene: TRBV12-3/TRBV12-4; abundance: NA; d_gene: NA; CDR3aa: CASSYINTGELFF; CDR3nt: TGTGCCAGCAGCTACATAAACACCGGGGAGCTGTTTTTT
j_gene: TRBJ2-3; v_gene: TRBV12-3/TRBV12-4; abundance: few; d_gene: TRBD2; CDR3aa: CASSRLSGATDTQYF; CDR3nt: TGTGCCAGCAGCCGACTAAGCGGGGCCACAGATACGCAGTATTTT
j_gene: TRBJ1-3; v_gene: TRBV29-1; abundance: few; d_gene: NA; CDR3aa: CSVETLHTIYF; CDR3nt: TGCAGCGTTGAAACGTTGCACACCATATATTTT
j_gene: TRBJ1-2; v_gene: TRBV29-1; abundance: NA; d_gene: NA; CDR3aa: CSVEEGIYTF; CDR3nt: TGCAGCGTTGAAGAGGGGATCTACACCTTC
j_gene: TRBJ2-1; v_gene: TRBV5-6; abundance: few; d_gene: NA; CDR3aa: CASSSRQDLGDNEQFF; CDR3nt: TGTGCCAGCAGCTCCAGACAGGATCTAGGGGACAATGAGCAGTTCTTC
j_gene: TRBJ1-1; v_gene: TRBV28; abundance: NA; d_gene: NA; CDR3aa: CASSLFPYEAFF; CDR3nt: TGTGCCAGCAGTTTATTCCCCTATGAAGCTTTCTTT
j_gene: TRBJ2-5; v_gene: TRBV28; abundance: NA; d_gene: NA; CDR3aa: CASSSAGVLLETQYF; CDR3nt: TGTGCCAGCAGTTCAGCAGGGGTGCTTTTAGAGACCCAGTACTTC
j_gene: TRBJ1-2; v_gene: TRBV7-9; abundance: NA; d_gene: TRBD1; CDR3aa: CASSPGQTHYGYTF; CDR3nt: TGTGCCAGCAGCCCGGGACAGACACACTATGGCTACACCTTC
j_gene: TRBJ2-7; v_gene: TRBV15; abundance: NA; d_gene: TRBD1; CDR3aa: CATSIRGLGVYEQYF; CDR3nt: TGTGCCACCAGCATCAGGGGGCTGGGGGTCTACGAGCAGTACTTC
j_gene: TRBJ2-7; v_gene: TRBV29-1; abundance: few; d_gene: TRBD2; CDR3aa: CSVDPGTSGREQYF; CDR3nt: TGCAGCGTTGACCCCGGGACTAGCGGACGGGAGCAGTACTTC
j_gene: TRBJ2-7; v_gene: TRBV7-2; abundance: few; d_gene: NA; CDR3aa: CASSLPGLPYEQYF; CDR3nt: TGTGCCAGCAGCTTACCGGGATTACCCTACGAGCAGTACTTC
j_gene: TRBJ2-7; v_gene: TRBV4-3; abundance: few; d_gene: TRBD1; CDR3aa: CASSQPPDRLHYEQYF; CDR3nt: TGCGCCAGCAGCCAACCACCGGACAGGCTCCACTACGAGCAGTACTTC
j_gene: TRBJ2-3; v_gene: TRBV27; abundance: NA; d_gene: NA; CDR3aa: CASSGGHTATDTQYF; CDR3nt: TGTGCCAGCAGTGGAGGGCACACAGCCACAGATACGCAGTATTTT
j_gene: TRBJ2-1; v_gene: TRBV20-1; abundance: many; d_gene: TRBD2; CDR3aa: CSARLAGSNEQFF; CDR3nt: TGCAGTGCTAGATTAGCGGGAAGCAATGAGCAGTTCTTC
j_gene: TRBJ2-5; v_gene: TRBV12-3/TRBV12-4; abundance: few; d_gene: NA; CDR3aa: CASSSTGSGETQYF; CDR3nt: TGTGCCAGCAGTTCTACCGGGAGTGGTGAGACCCAGTACTTC
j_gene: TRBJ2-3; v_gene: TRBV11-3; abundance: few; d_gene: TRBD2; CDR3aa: CASSLRGGSTDTQYF; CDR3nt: TGTGCCAGCAGCCTTAGGGGAGGGAGCACAGATACGCAGTATTTT
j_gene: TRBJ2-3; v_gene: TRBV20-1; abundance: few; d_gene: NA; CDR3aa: CSVWGGSPTDTQYF; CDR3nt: TGCAGTGTATGGGGGGGCAGTCCCACAGATACGCAGTATTTT
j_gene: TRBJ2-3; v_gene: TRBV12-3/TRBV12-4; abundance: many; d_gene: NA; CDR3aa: CASSSVDRTDTQYF; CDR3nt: TGTGCCAGCAGCTCAGTAGATCGCACAGATACGCAGTATTTT
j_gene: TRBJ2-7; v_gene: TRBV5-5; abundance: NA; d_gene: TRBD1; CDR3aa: CASSIQGVQEQYF; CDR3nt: TGTGCCAGCAGCATACAGGGGGTCCAGGAGCAGTACTTC
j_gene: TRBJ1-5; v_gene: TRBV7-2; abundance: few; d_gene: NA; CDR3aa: CASSLYTVPNQPQHF; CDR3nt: TGTGCCAGCAGCTTGTACACTGTACCAAATCAGCCCCAGCATTTT
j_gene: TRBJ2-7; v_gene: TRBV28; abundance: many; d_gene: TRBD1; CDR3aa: CASSLPSGTGPGEQYF; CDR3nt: TGTGCCAGCAGTTTACCCTCGGGGACAGGGCCCGGGGAGCAGTACTTC
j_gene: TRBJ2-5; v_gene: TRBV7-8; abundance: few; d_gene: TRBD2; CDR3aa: CASSRFWTSGTKETQYF; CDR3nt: TGTGCCAGCAGCCGGTTTTGGACTAGCGGGACCAAAGAGACCCAGTACTTC
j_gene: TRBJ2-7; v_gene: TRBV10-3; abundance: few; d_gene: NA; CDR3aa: CAISPPGVAHVVYEQYF; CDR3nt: TGTGCCATCAGCCCTCCCGGAGTAGCGCATGTGGTATACGAGCAGTACTTC
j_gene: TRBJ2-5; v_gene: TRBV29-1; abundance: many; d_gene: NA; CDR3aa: CSGGDSGGGGTQYF; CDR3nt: TGCAGCGGCGGGGACAGTGGGGGTGGAGGGACCCAGTACTTC
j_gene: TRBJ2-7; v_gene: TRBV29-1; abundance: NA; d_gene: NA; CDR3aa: CSVDNGRMNEQYF; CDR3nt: TGCAGCGTTGACAATGGCAGGATGAACGAGCAGTACTTC
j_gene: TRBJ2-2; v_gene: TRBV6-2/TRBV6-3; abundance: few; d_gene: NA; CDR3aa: CASSSTKFTGELFF; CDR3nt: TGTGCCAGCAGTAGTACAAAGTTCACCGGGGAGCTGTTTTTT
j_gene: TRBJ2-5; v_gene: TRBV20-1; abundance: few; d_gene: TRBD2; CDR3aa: CSARGPRGLVQETQYF; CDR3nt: TGCAGTGCTAGAGGTCCCCGGGGACTAGTACAAGAGACCCAGTACTTC
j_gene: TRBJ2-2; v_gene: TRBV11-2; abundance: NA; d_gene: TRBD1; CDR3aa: CASSSEGQGSGELFF; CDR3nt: TGTGCCAGCAGCTCAGAGGGACAGGGATCCGGGGAGCTGTTTTTT
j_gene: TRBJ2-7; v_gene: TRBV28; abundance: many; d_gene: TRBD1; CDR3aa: CASTPGTGVKYF; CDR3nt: TGTGCCAGTACTCCCGGGACAGGGGTTAAGTACTTC
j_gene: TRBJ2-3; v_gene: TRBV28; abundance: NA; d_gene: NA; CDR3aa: CASSLSPSPGTDTQYF; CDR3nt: TGTGCCAGCAGTTTAAGCCCCAGCCCGGGCACAGATACGCAGTATTTT
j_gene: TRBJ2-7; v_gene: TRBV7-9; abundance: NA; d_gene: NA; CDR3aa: CASSLSFEQYF; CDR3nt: TGTGCCAGCAGCTTATCATTCGAGCAGTACTTC